Below are 9 T cell receptor beta chains sequenced from a single sample in a study of immune heterogeneity within non-small cell lung tumors. Amplification of the TCR beta CDR3 was achieved through multiplex PCR with 32 V and 13 J primers. TCRdb re-derived calls from the multiplex PCR reads in MiXCR, one entry per CDR3 protein. There are roughly 14,000 distinct CDR3 sequences in the sample; around 27% occur only once, and roughly 3.9% lies in the top ten. The starting template was genomic DNA from bulk tumor, about 600 ng per sample. The authors collected several far-apart biopsies from each primary tumor during surgery. Untreated, newly diagnosed non-small cell lung cancer patients underwent curative surgery. The specimen sequenced was lung tumor tissue. The receptors here all came from a man aged 40-50 years with non-small cell lung cancer.

This clonotype was observed many times. The chain carries TRBV25-1 and TRBJ1-1; D unclear. Germline CDR1 reads MGHDK; CDR2 reads SYGVNS. The V gene lost 7 bases and the J gene lost 0 bases, with 9 bases spanning the gap. The CDR3 runs to 13 residues. The CDR3 loop is CASKWGLNTEAFF. In DNA, the CDR3 is TGTGCCAGCAAGTGGGGTTTGAACACTGAAGCTTTCTTT.

This clonotype was observed a few times. J is TRBJ2-5 and V is TRBV29-1; TRBD2 agrees at 7 bases. There are 12 residues in the CDR3. Germline V gene data show CDR1 as SQVTM and CDR2 as ANQGSEA. V shed 6 bases and J 5 bases; nucleotides not matched to a gene: 6. Written as DNA, the CDR3 is TGCAGCGTAGCGGGGAGATCGGAGACCCAGTACTTC. Its translation is CSVAGRSETQYF.

The chain combines TRBV24-1 with TRBJ1-5; 9 nucleotides line up with TRBD1. CDR1 is KGHDR and CDR2 is SFDVKD in the germline V gene. This CDR3 comprises 17 residues. Losses at the gene ends were 4 bases for V and 4 bases for J; bases not matched to a gene: 10. The CDR3 coding sequence is TGTGCCACCAGTGAAGCGGCCGGGACAGGGTTTAATCAGCCCCAGCATTTT. This encodes CATSEAAGTGFNQPQHF.

This clonotype was seen only a few times. The CDR3 here is CSVEDGEQYF. The CDR3 coding sequence is TGCAGCGTTGAAGATGGCGAGCAGTACTTC. The chain recombines TRBV29-1 with TRBJ2-7; D gene ambiguous. CDR3 length: 10 residues. In germline, CDR1 is SQVTM, CDR2 ANQGSEA. V was clipped by 0 bases and J by 6 bases, with 3 bases between them.

In its sample, this clonotype was seen a few times. The J gene is TRBJ2-2, the V gene TRBV12-3 or TRBV12-4, with 7 bases aligning to TRBD2. The CDR3 runs to 18 residues. V dropped 3 bases and J dropped 0; count of bases not matched to a gene: 10. The CDR3 spells CASSFGTNLASNTGELFF. The CDR3 bases are TGTGCCAGCAGTTTCGGGACTAACCTGGCCTCGAACACCGGGGAGCTGTTTTTT.

The table lists this clonotype with many counts. Written as DNA, the CDR3 is TGTGCCAGCAGAAAACGGGACAATGAGCAGTTCTTC. It is translated as CASRKRDNEQFF. J is TRBJ2-1 and V is TRBV6-1; unclear D gene. Germline assignment: CDR1 MNHNS and CDR2 SASEGT. V lost 6 bases and J 5 bases, leaving 8 bases between the germline ends. CDR3 size: 12 residues.

This clonotype has at least ten counts. This sequence joins TRBV5-1 and TRBJ1-1; D gene uncertain. The germline V and J ends were trimmed by 5 bases and 5 bases, with 7 bases remaining between them. The CDR3 contains 11 residues. Germline V CDR1 and CDR2: SGHRS, YFSETQ. The CDR3 spells CASRDGTEAFF. The CDR3 region has the DNA TGCGCCAGCAGGGATGGGACTGAAGCTTTCTTT. Full variable domain (missing parts from reference TRBV5-1 and TRBJ1-1): KAGVTQTPRYLIKTRGQQVTLSCSPISGHRSVSWYQQTPGQGLQFLFEYFSETQRNKGNFPGRFSGRQFSNSRSEMNVSTLELGDSALYLCASRDGTEAFFGQGTRLTVV.

Comment on this clonotype: Being one base from a much bigger clone, this may be a read error. The rearrangement joins TRBV7-2 to TRBJ1-3; TRBD1 agrees at 10 bases. Germline V lookup: CDR1 SGHTA, CDR2 FQGNSA. The CDR3 covers 14 residues. In DNA form, the CDR3 reads TGTGCCAGAAGCTTATGGGACAGGGGACACACCATATATTTT. Translated: CARSLWDRGHTIYF.

Of note for this clonotype: Germline is not matched at one junction end, which may reflect a read error. This sequence joins TRBV19 and TRBJ1-2; D is undetermined. Germline values: CDR1 LNHDA, CDR2 SQIVND (reference sequence). This CDR3 has 12 residues. The CDR3 sequence: CVSSPPVGGYTF. For the CDR3, the DNA is TGTGTCAGTAGCCCCCCGGTGGGTGGCTACACCTTC.